This T cell receptor beta chain was captured by sequencing in a study of T-cell reconstitution after alpha-beta-depleted transplantation in children. Study-wide points: T-cell numbers and diversity one year post-transplant derived largely from freshly generated T cells.

The V gene lost 4 bases and the J gene lost 3 bases, with 20 bases spanning the gap. The CDR3 is 16 residues long. Germline V gene sequence: CDR1 SGHRS, CDR2 YFSETQ. Unique molecular identifiers were used to barcode this TCRbeta library. TCRdb independently ran MiXCR on the PCR reads; one entry per CDR3 protein. The table records 80,000 or so distinct CDR3 sequences, less than 15% of them present only once. This clonotype has just one count. What it recognizes is unknown. The CDR3 ends on some other residue instead of the conserved phenylalanine or tryptophan, so this is likely a read error. This chain links TRBV5-1 with TRBJ2-7; D could derive from TRBD1 or TRBD2 (5 bases each). The sequence was collected from a male patient between 2 and 9 years old who had a stem cell transplant for acute lymphoblastic leukemia, so the T cells may come from the graft donor. Sequences were derived from PBMCs, mostly from graft donor cells, sampled 180 days after TCRalphabeta/CD19-depleted stem cell transplant. Here the CDR3 reads CASSRGAPTPLYEQYL. In DNA form, the CDR3 reads TGCGCCAGCAGCCGAGGGGCCCCCACACCACTCTACGAGCAGTACTTA.